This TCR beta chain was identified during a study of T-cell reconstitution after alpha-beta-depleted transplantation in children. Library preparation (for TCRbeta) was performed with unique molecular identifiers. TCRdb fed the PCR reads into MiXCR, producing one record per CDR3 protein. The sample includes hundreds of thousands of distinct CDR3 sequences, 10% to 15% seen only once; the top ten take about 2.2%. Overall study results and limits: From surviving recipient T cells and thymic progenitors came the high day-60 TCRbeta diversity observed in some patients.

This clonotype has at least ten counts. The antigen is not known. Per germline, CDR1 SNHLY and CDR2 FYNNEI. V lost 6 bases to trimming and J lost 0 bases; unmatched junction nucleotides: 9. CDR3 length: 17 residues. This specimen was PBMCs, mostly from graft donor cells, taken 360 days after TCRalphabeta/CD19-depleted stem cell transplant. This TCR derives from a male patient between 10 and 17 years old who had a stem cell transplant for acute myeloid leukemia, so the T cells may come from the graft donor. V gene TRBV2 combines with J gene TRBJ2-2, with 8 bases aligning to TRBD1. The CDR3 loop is CASSGDRRPPNTGELFF. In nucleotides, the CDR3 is TGTGCCAGCAGCGGGGACAGGCGCCCTCCGAACACCGGGGAGCTGTTTTTT.